This T cell receptor beta chain stems from a study of blood T cell repertoires in COVID-19. Sequenced by immunoSEQ multiplex PCR; TCRdb stores in-frame clones only, minus some. The sample contains around 200,000 clones, around 84% of which appear only once. In germline, CDR1 is SNHLY, CDR2 FYNNEI. The CDR3 runs 15 residues. J gave up 2 bases and V 5 bases, and 6 bases lay outside the gene matches. The TCR sequence derives from a woman older than 75 with acute or convalescent COVID-19. The rearrangement uses TRBV2 and TRBJ2-5; 9 bases map to TRBD1. Specimen: peripheral blood. CDR3 sequence (DNA): TGTGCCAGCAGTATGGGACAGGGTTCGCAAGAGACCCAGTACTTC. Translating gives CASSMGQGSQETQYF.